A selection of T cell receptor beta chains follows, all from one sample in a study of shared clonotypes between healthy human individuals. Clones were sequenced by immunoSEQ multiplex PCR, and TCRdb holds only the in-frame ones, with some missing. Altogether some 2.1 million clones are present, roughly 96% being singletons, with the ten largest covering 0.13%. Material for sequencing was naive CD4+ T cells sorted from blood. These TCRs come from a man between 18 and 29 years old in good health. Each CDR3 is given with its conserved first and last residue. The order of the fields is V gene, J gene, CDR3 protein.

v_call: TRBV7-9
j_call: TRBJ1-4
cdr3_aa: CASSLAHRGATNEKLFF

v_call: TRBV6-6
j_call: TRBJ2-7
cdr3_aa: CASLQTESSYEQYF

v_call: TRBV7-3
j_call: TRBJ1-1
cdr3_aa: CASSLEGLNTEAFF

v_call: TRBV18
j_call: TRBJ2-1
cdr3_aa: CASSPYNEQFF

v_call: TRBV28
j_call: TRBJ1-2
cdr3_aa: CASSLETYYGYTF

v_call: TRBV7-9
j_call: TRBJ1-3
cdr3_aa: CASSLSGNTIYF

v_call: TRBV6-1
j_call: TRBJ1-2
cdr3_aa: CASSAGHSSGYTF

v_call: TRBV7-2
j_call: TRBJ2-1
cdr3_aa: CASSLGGVSYNEQFF

v_call: TRBV27
j_call: TRBJ1-6
cdr3_aa: CASSFRGAGQANNSPLHF

v_call: TRBV30
j_call: TRBJ2-3
cdr3_aa: CAWSVAGTTDTQYF

v_call: TRBV4-3
j_call: TRBJ1-1
cdr3_aa: CASSQAWTGNTEAFF

v_call: TRBV7-9
j_call: TRBJ2-5
cdr3_aa: CASSNTAETQYF

v_call: TRBV5-8
j_call: TRBJ2-7
cdr3_aa: CASSFPPTYEQYF

v_call: TRBV10-3
j_call: TRBJ2-7
cdr3_aa: CAISESGTGGEQYF

v_call: TRBV10-1
j_call: TRBJ2-7
cdr3_aa: CASSAILGQGGSYEQYF

v_call: TRBV28
j_call: TRBJ1-2
cdr3_aa: CASSPVNWGRGYGYTF

v_call: TRBV7-9
j_call: TRBJ2-1
cdr3_aa: CASSLLTLAGNEQFF

v_call: TRBV23-1
j_call: TRBJ2-7
cdr3_aa: CASSPTTGFLGLSYEQYF

v_call: TRBV9
j_call: TRBJ1-5
cdr3_aa: CASSVAGDNVQPQHF

v_call: TRBV5-1
j_call: TRBJ2-7
cdr3_aa: CASSLDQGAYEQYF

v_call: TRBV9
j_call: TRBJ2-7
cdr3_aa: CASSVGQQAFSYEQYF

v_call: TRBV9
j_call: TRBJ1-2
cdr3_aa: CASSVDGTANYGYTF

v_call: TRBV29-1
j_call: TRBJ2-1
cdr3_aa: CSAGFGEQFF

v_call: TRBV14
j_call: TRBJ2-7
cdr3_aa: CASSQHRDRNSYEQYF

v_call: TRBV9
j_call: NA
cdr3_aa: CASSAPGLAGSDTQHF

v_call: TRBV5-1
j_call: TRBJ1-4
cdr3_aa: CASSSATNEKLFF

v_call: TRBV5-1
j_call: TRBJ2-1
cdr3_aa: CASSLGTGTYNEQFF

v_call: TRBV6-1
j_call: TRBJ2-7
cdr3_aa: CASGAGRISYEQYF

v_call: TRBV28
j_call: TRBJ2-7
cdr3_aa: CASHGGTYEQYF

v_call: TRBV5-4
j_call: TRBJ2-7
cdr3_aa: CASSETGREQYF

v_call: TRBV5-1
j_call: TRBJ1-4
cdr3_aa: CASSPSGGNEKLFF

v_call: TRBV5-4
j_call: TRBJ2-3
cdr3_aa: CASSLSGVTDTQYF

v_call: TRBV18
j_call: TRBJ2-7
cdr3_aa: CASSPWGQSSYEQYF